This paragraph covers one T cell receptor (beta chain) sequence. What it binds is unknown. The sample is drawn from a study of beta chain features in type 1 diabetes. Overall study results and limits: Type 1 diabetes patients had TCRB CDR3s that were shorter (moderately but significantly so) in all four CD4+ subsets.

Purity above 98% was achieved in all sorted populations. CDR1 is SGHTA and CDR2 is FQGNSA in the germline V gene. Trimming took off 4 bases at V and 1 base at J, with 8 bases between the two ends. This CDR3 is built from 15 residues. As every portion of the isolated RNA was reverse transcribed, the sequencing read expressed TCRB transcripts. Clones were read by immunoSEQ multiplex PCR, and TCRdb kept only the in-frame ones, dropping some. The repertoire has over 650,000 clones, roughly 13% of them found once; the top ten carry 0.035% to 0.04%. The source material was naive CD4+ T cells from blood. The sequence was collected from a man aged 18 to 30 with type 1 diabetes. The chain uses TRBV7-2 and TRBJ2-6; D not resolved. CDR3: CASSSLVSGANVLTF. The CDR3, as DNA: TGTGCCAGCAGCTCCCTGGTATCTGGGGCCAACGTCCTGACTTTC.